Shown below are 27 T cell receptor beta chains from a single sample sequenced in a study of blood T cell repertoires in COVID-19. The table came from immunoSEQ multiplex PCR; TCRdb's copy has only in-frame clones and leaves some out. The data contain some 430,000 clones, 90% of them seen just once; the ten biggest clones take up 0.6%. The sample comprised PBMCs or T cells enriched from blood (not recorded which). Receptors originate from a man aged 18 to 29 who had recovered from COVID-19.

V and J are TRBV21-1 and TRBJ2-2; the table's D call TRBD1 went unverified against the DNA. TRBV21-1 is labeled a pseudogene. The CDR3 runs to 15 residues. In DNA, the CDR3 is TGTGCCAGAGTTCCCGGGACAGGGGGTCCCGGGGAGCTGTTTTTT. It is translated as CARVPGTGGPGELFF.

The chain combines TRBV5-1 with TRBJ2-2, with 12 nucleotides matching TRBD2. V was pared by 4 bases and J by 5 bases, with 3 bases of the junction left unmatched. The CDR3 consists of 15 residues. Looked up from germline, CDR1 is SGHRS and CDR2 is YFSETQ. The CDR3 sequence is CASSALAGGTGELFF. The CDR3 region has the DNA TGCGCCAGCAGCGCCCTAGCGGGAGGGACCGGGGAGCTGTTTTTT.

This clone was recorded only once. The chain uses TRBV7-9 and TRBJ1-1; 8 bases align to TRBD1. The trim removed 1 base at V and 5 bases at J, leaving 3 bases unmatched. The germline CDR1 and CDR2 sequences are SEHNR and FQNEAQ (reference sequence). This CDR3 is built from 14 residues. This chain's CDR3 is CASSLGQGWTEAFF. The CDR3 DNA reads TGTGCCAGCAGCTTAGGACAGGGGTGGACTGAAGCTTTCTTT. The full variable domain, with the rest looked up from reference TRBV7-9 and TRBJ1-1, is DTGVSQNPRHKITKRGQNVTFRCDPISEHNRLYWYRQTLGQGPEFLTYFQNEAQLEKSRLLSDRFSAERPKGSFSTLEIQRTEQGDSAMYLCASSLGQGWTEAFFGQGTRLTVV.

The genes are TRBV19 and TRBJ2-2; 7 positions agree with TRBD2. The V and J ends lost 7 bases and 2 bases, in that order; junction bases with no gene match: 4. The CDR3 is 14 residues long. The germline gives CDR1 LNHDA, CDR2 SQIVND (reference sequence). CDR3 sequence reads: CASNPSGNTGELFF. CDR3 coding DNA: TGTGCCAGTAACCCTAGCGGAAACACCGGGGAGCTGTTTTTT.

As DNA, the CDR3 is TGTGCCAGCACTCGAGCGCGGAATGAGCAGTTCTTC. Its protein product is CASTRARNEQFF. This rearrangement joins TRBV6-5 to TRBJ2-1; D remains unclear. V lost 7 bases to trimming and J lost 7 bases, with 11 bases between them. Germline CDR1 MNHEY, CDR2 SVGAGI. There are 12 residues in the CDR3.

This clone was recorded once. This chain joins TRBV19 and TRBJ1-5; D ambiguous. This CDR3 comprises 15 residues. Germline loops: CDR1 LNHDA, CDR2 SQIVND (reference sequence). Trimming took 2 bases from V and 7 from J, leaving 15 bases between them. CDR3 nucleotide sequence: TGTGCCAGTAGTATACCGTCAGTTTCGGGACAGCCCCAGCATTTT. Residues: CASSIPSVSGQPQHF.

V gene TRBV5-4 combines with J gene TRBJ1-2; 7 bases agree with TRBD1. The J segment lost 6 bases and the V segment lost 2 bases, leaving 10 bases of the junction unmatched. The CDR3 covers 15 residues. Germline V gene sequence: CDR1 SGHNT, CDR2 YYREEE (reference sequence). The chain's CDR3 is CASSFRTGTRNGYTF. The CDR3 nucleotides are TGTGCCAGCAGCTTTCGGACAGGCACGAGAAATGGCTACACCTTC.

The J gene is TRBJ1-6, the V gene TRBV5-1; 9 nucleotides line up with TRBD1. Per the germline V gene, CDR1 is SGHRS and CDR2 is YFSETQ. This CDR3 is built from 15 residues. J lost 5 bases, V lost 4 bases, and 4 bases had no gene match. The CDR3 sequence: CASSAGQGDNSPLHF. For the CDR3, the DNA is TGCGCCAGCAGCGCGGGACAGGGTGATAATTCACCCCTCCACTTT.

This chain joins TRBV7-2 and TRBJ1-2, with TRBD1 identical over 11 bases. Germline assignment: CDR1 SGHTA and CDR2 FQGNSA. This CDR3 spans 15 amino acids. The junction had 3 bases not matched to a gene; V was cut back by 1 base and J by 5 bases. The CDR3 loop reads CASSLGGTGGYGYTF. CDR3 nucleotides: TGTGCCAGCAGCTTAGGAGGGACAGGGGGGTATGGCTACACCTTC.

V and J are TRBV9 and TRBJ2-5, with a weak D call TRBD1 (5 bases). There are 14 residues in the CDR3. V lost 0 bases and J lost 5, with 11 bases in between. Germline V lookup: CDR1 SGDLS, CDR2 YYNGEE. The CDR3 sequence is CASSVAAGRETQYF. The CDR3 DNA reads as TGTGCCAGCAGCGTAGCTGCAGGGCGGGAGACCCAGTACTTC.

This CDR3 is CASSLGTGPIDEQYF. As DNA, the CDR3 is TGTGCCAGCAGCTTAGGTACGGGTCCTATAGACGAGCAGTACTTC. The chain joins TRBV7-9 to TRBJ2-7; no clear D. The germline CDR1 and CDR2 sequences are SEHNR and FQNEAQ (reference sequence). The length of the CDR3 is 15 residues. V was cut by 1 base and J by 5 bases, with 15 bases left in between.

This sequence joins TRBV25-1 and TRBJ1-2; D ambiguous. CDR1 is MGHDK, CDR2 SYGVNS, per germline. The V gene lost 3 bases and the J gene lost 2 bases, with 10 bases spanning the gap. The CDR3 contains 14 residues. The CDR3 region is CASSDPPQNYGYTF. The CDR3 DNA is TGTGCCAGCAGTGATCCCCCACAAAACTATGGCTACACCTTC.

This chain joins TRBV28 and TRBJ1-4, with 7 nucleotides matching TRBD1. This CDR3 contains 15 residues. Trimming took 5 bases from V and 13 from J; bases not matched to a gene: 16. The germline V gene has CDR1 MDHEN and CDR2 SYDVKM. The CDR3 DNA reads as TGTGCCAGCAGTCAGCACAGGGGCGCGACGCTCTTACTGTTTTTT. It yields the protein CASSQHRGATLLLFF.

The V call is TRBV18, the J call TRBJ1-2; D is unresolved. This CDR3 has 13 residues. Germline assignment: CDR1 KGHSH and CDR2 LQKENI. The V gene lost 6 bases and the J gene lost 8 bases, with 16 bases spanning the gap. CDR3 sequence (DNA): TGTGCCAGCTCCCACGGTGGGGAGTCCGGCTACACCTTC. Amino acid sequence: CASSHGGESGYTF.

J is TRBJ1-2 and V is TRBV2; D perhaps matches TRBD1 (5 bases). CDR1 and CDR2 (germline): SNHLY, FYNNEI. CDR3 length equals 12 residues. V dropped 4 bases and J dropped 6 bases, with 9 bases sitting between them. In nucleotides, the CDR3 is TGTGCCAGCAGTGCCAGGGCAGATGGCTACACCTTC. This translates into CASSARADGYTF.

The chain employs TRBV12-3 or TRBV12-4 and TRBJ1-1, with D hard to call. Trimming shortened V by 3 bases and J by 7 bases, and 9 bases separated the two germline ends. This CDR3 is built from 12 residues. CDR3 loop: CASSLGGVEAFF. CDR3 in DNA: TGTGCCAGCAGTTTGGGTGGAGTTGAAGCTTTCTTT.

V and J are TRBV3-1 (or the pseudogene TRBV3-2) and TRBJ2-5; 8 bases line up with TRBD2. CDR1 is LGHDT and CDR2 is YNNKEL in the germline V gene (reference sequence). V was clipped by 1 base and J by 1 base; unmatched bases: 5. The CDR3 extends over 16 amino acids. CDR3 bases: TGTGCCAGCAGCCAAGGTTCCCTAGCGGGCCAAGAGACCCAGTACTTC. Translated, it gives CASSQGSLAGQETQYF.

V gene TRBV7-6 combines with J gene TRBJ1-1; D is ambiguous. The CDR3 length is 14 residues. The germline V gene encodes CDR1 SGHVS and CDR2 FNYEAQ. V gave up 1 base and J gave up 3 bases, with 9 bases separating them. CDR3 nucleotide sequence: TGTGCCAGCAGCTTAGACTCTATGGACACTGAAGCTTTCTTT. Protein: CASSLDSMDTEAFF.

The V gene is TRBV5-6, the J gene TRBJ1-1, with 7 bases identical to TRBD1. The J segment lost 3 bases and the V segment lost 4 bases, leaving 12 bases of the junction unmatched. There are 16 residues in the CDR3. CDR1 SGHDT and CDR2 YYEEEE come from the germline V gene. This chain's CDR3 is CASSRWDSGLHTEAFF. CDR3 sequence (DNA): TGTGCCAGCAGCCGCTGGGACAGCGGTTTACACACTGAAGCTTTCTTT.

This sequence joins TRBV5-1 and TRBJ1-2, with D possibly being TRBD1 (5 bases). This CDR3 is 13 amino acids long. V was trimmed by 2 bases and J by 6 bases, leaving 11 bases between them. Germline assignment: CDR1 SGHRS and CDR2 YFSETQ. The CDR3 DNA follows: TGCGCCAGCAGCTTACAGGAAACTAATGGCTACACCTTC. Protein product: CASSLQETNGYTF. The variable domain in full, with the rest retrieved from reference TRBV5-1 and TRBJ1-2, is KAGVTQTPRYLIKTRGQQVTLSCSPISGHRSVSWYQQTPGQGLQFLFEYFSETQRNKGNFPGRFSGRQFSNSRSEMNVSTLELGDSALYLCASSLQETNGYTFGSGTRLTVV.

The CDR3 bases are TGTGCCAGCAGCCAGACAGGGACAGCCGCCAATCGGGCCGATACGCAGTATTTT. Translated, it gives CASSQTGTAANRADTQYF. This sequence joins TRBV7-3 and TRBJ2-3; 7 bases match TRBD1. CDR3 size: 18 residues. V was pared by 5 bases and J by 6 bases, with 20 bases of the junction left unmatched. Germline CDR1 reads SGHTA; CDR2 reads FQGTGA.

This chain joins TRBV11-2 and TRBJ2-3; a possible D gene is TRBD1 (7 bases). The ends were cut back, 6 bases at V and 3 bases at J, with 13 bases in the middle. The CDR3 extends over 14 amino acids. Germline V gene sequence: CDR1 SGHAT, CDR2 FQNNGV. The CDR3 sequence: CASSQPGGTDTQYF. CDR3 nucleotide sequence: TGTGCCAGCAGTCAGCCAGGGGGGACAGATACGCAGTATTTT.

The chain uses TRBV29-1 and TRBJ1-5; TRBD1 is a possible D gene (5 bases). The CDR3 covers 12 residues. Trimming cost V 6 bases and J 2 bases, with 8 bases left between them. Germline CDR1 and CDR2: SQVTM and ANQGSEA. DNA for the CDR3: TGCAGCGTGGGGGAGGGCAATCAGCCCCAGCATTTT. Translation gives CSVGEGNQPQHF.

J is TRBJ1-5 and V is TRBV4-1; D is ambiguous. The CDR3 runs 15 residues. Germline assignment: CDR1 MGHRA and CDR2 YSYEKL. With 1 base removed from V and 1 base from J, the gap between germline ends came to 8 bases. The CDR3: CASSQGMRSNQPQHF. In nucleotides, the CDR3 is TGCGCCAGCAGCCAAGGAATGAGAAGCAATCAGCCCCAGCATTTT.

The DNA for the CDR3 is TGTGCCAGCTCACCCGACAGCTACTATGGCTACACCTTC. It yields the protein CASSPDSYYGYTF. The chain uses TRBV18 and TRBJ1-2; D is possibly TRBD1 (5 bases). Per the germline V gene, CDR1 is KGHSH and CDR2 is LQKENI. The CDR3 contains 13 residues. Trimming took off 3 bases at V and 3 bases at J, with 8 bases between the two ends.

The chain carries TRBV7-9 and TRBJ1-1, with D hard to call. Trimming removed 5 bases from V and 8 bases from J, with 15 bases in between. The length of the CDR3 is 13 residues. Germline CDR1 and CDR2: SEHNR and FQNEAQ (reference sequence). The CDR3 DNA sequence: TGTGCCAGCAGCGCGGACGGAGGCTCCGAAGCTTTCTTT. It translates to CASSADGGSEAFF.

The chain joins TRBV3-1 (or the pseudogene TRBV3-2) to TRBJ2-3; 11 bases line up with TRBD2. CDR1 and CDR2 (germline): LGHDT, YNNKEL (reference sequence). The V gene end was trimmed by 4 bases and the J gene end by 2 bases; junction bases not matched to a gene: 5. The CDR3 is 16 amino acids. CDR3 loop: CASSPRLAGITDTQYF. The CDR3 DNA reads as TGTGCCAGCAGCCCCCGACTAGCGGGGATCACAGATACGCAGTATTTT.